This T cell receptor beta chain was found in a study of blood T cell repertoires in COVID-19. With 2 bases removed from V and 3 bases from J, the gap between germline ends came to 14 bases. The V gene's germline CDR1 is MNHEY and CDR2 SVGAGI. This CDR3 is 16 amino acids long. Profiling relied on immunoSEQ multiplex PCR, and the TCRdb table lists in-frame clones only, not all of them. The sample consists of a few hundred thousand clones, around 83% of them appearing once. This chain uses TRBV6-5 with TRBJ2-1; tentatively, D is TRBD2 (6 bases). The sample taken for sequencing was PBMCs or T cells enriched from blood (not recorded which). This clonotype was obtained from a woman in her 50s who had recovered from COVID-19. As DNA, the CDR3 is TGTGCCAGCAGTTACGTTTCGGGAGCCCTCTACAATGAGCAGTTCTTC. The encoded protein is CASSYVSGALYNEQFF.